This entry lists 23 T cell receptor beta chains sequenced from one sample in a study of blood T cell repertoires in COVID-19. Method: immunoSEQ multiplex PCR; TCRdb's copy keeps in-frame clones and lacks some. The data show about 200,000 clones, 80% to 90% seen once. The sequencing input was peripheral blood. All receptors come from a man aged 55 to 70 with acute or convalescent COVID-19.

The chain couples TRBV29-1 to TRBJ2-3, with 11 bases identical to TRBD2. This CDR3 is built from 19 residues. Germline V gene sequence: CDR1 SQVTM, CDR2 ANQGSEA. The V gene end was trimmed by 4 bases and the J gene end by 0 bases; junction bases not matched to a gene: 15. CDR3 DNA: TGCAGCGTTGTCGGGACTAGCGGCCCCCTACGGTCTAGCACAGATACGCAGTATTTT. Protein sequence: CSVVGTSGPLRSSTDTQYF.

The chain uses TRBV2 and TRBJ2-1; TRBD2 matches 11 bases. This CDR3 is built from 16 residues. V dropped 4 bases and J dropped 4; count of bases not matched to a gene: 6. The germline V gene has CDR1 SNHLY and CDR2 FYNNEI. The CDR3 DNA sequence: TGTGCCAGCAGTGGTGTGGGACTAGCGGTTTACAATGAGCAGTTCTTC. Translated, it gives CASSGVGLAVYNEQFF.

In the case of this clone: In the same sample, other DNA sequences code for this CDR3. This chain joins TRBV12-3 or TRBV12-4 and TRBJ2-7; 7 bases match TRBD1. The CDR3 spans 13 residues. J was trimmed by 1 base and V by 8 bases; bases with no gene match: 5. The CDR3 DNA follows: TGTGCCAGCTCCCGGGACAGTTCCTACGAGCAGTACTTC. Translating it yields CASSRDSSYEQYF.

The rearrangement uses TRBV2 and TRBJ1-5, with a weak D call TRBD1 (5 bases). The germline gives CDR1 SNHLY, CDR2 FYNNEI. CDR3 length: 13 residues. V was trimmed by 8 bases and J by 3 bases, leaving 11 bases between them. DNA for the CDR3: TGTGCCAGCTCGGGGGAAATCAATCAGCCCCAGCATTTT. Translating gives CASSGEINQPQHF.

This chain joins TRBV19 and TRBJ2-3; D is perhaps TRBD1 (6 bases). The CDR3 contains 16 residues. The V gene lost 4 bases and the J gene lost 5 bases, with 19 bases spanning the gap. In germline, CDR1 is LNHDA, CDR2 SQIVND (reference sequence). CDR3: CASSKRQAREVDTQYF. For the CDR3, the DNA is TGTGCCAGTAGTAAGCGACAGGCCCGAGAGGTAGATACGCAGTATTTT.

The chain uses TRBV7-3 and TRBJ2-3; 7 nucleotides align to TRBD1. The CDR3 runs to 16 residues. Germline-derived CDR1 and CDR2 are SGHTA and FQGTGA. Trimming took 5 bases from V and 2 from J; bases not matched to a gene: 10. CDR3 nucleotide sequence: TGTGCCAGCAGCGTCTCGGGGACAGCTTACACAGATACGCAGTATTTT. It is translated as CASSVSGTAYTDTQYF. Complete variable domain (other parts from reference TRBV7-3 and TRBJ2-3): GAGVSQTPSNKVTEKGKYVELRCDPISGHTALYWYRQSLGQGPEFLIYFQGTGAADDSGLPNDRFFAVRPEGSVSTLKIQRTERGDSAVYLCASSVSGTAYTDTQYFGPGTRLTVL.

This chain joins TRBV6-1 and TRBJ2-1, with 11 bases lining up with TRBD2. The trim removed 2 bases at V and 5 bases at J, leaving 2 bases unmatched. This CDR3 contains 15 residues. CDR1 is MNHNS, CDR2 SASEGT, per germline. The CDR3 protein is CASSERLAGNNEQFF. The CDR3 bases are TGTGCCAGCAGTGAAAGACTAGCGGGGAACAATGAGCAGTTCTTC.

As DNA, the CDR3 is TGTGCCAGCAGCTTAGAATCCTACGGCGAGCAGTACTTC. As protein: CASSLESYGEQYF. The chain is built from TRBV7-8 and TRBJ2-7, with no clear D. The CDR3 consists of 13 residues. Trimming took 1 base from V and 6 from J, leaving 10 bases between them. Germline V gene sequence: CDR1 SGHVS, CDR2 FQNEAQ.

The chain carries TRBV19 and TRBJ2-7, with D maybe TRBD2 (5 bases). In germline, CDR1 is LNHDA, CDR2 SQIVND (reference sequence). Trimming stripped 0 bases from V and 5 bases from J, with 14 bases between. The CDR3 spans 15 residues. The DNA of the CDR3 is TGTGCCAGTAGTATAGAGGGAGCAGGTTCTAACGAGCAGTACTTC. Residues: CASSIEGAGSNEQYF.

The J gene is TRBJ2-3, the V gene TRBV3-1 (or the pseudogene TRBV3-2); TRBD2 matches 11 bases. V was pared by 2 bases and J by 3 bases, with 7 bases of the junction left unmatched. This CDR3 region has 17 residues. Germline values: CDR1 LGHDT, CDR2 YNNKEL (reference sequence). CDR3 bases: TGTGCCAGCAGCCAAAGCCTACTAGCGGGAGCGACAGATACGCAGTATTTT. Translated: CASSQSLLAGATDTQYF.

This clone has only one observation. The gene calls are TRBV11-2 and TRBJ1-4; D is unresolved. The length of the CDR3 is 13 residues. Germline-derived CDR1 and CDR2 are SGHAT and FQNNGV. The V and J ends lost 6 bases and 8 bases respectively, with 13 bases between them. CDR3 loop: CASRRAPGEKLFF. CDR3 nucleotides: TGTGCCAGCAGGAGGGCCCCTGGAGAAAAACTGTTTTTT.

The gene calls are TRBV7-2 and TRBJ2-2; TRBD2 agrees at 8 bases. The CDR3 sequence is 16 residues long. Germline V gene sequence: CDR1 SGHTA, CDR2 FQGNSA. V lost 2 bases to trimming and J lost 3 bases; unmatched junction nucleotides: 5. In nucleotides, the CDR3 is TGTGCCAGCAGCTTAACCGGGACTAGTTACACCGGGGAGCTGTTTTTT. Translated: CASSLTGTSYTGELFF.

The chain couples TRBV3-1 (or the pseudogene TRBV3-2) to TRBJ1-6; D is ambiguous. The germline V gene has CDR1 LGHDT and CDR2 YNNKEL (reference sequence). Trimming cost V 0 bases and J 10 bases, with 7 bases left between them. The CDR3 is made up of 13 amino acids. DNA for the CDR3: TGTGCCAGCAGCCAAGATTGGAGGTCACCCCTCCACTTT. Translated: CASSQDWRSPLHF.

In its sample, this clone was seen once. This chain links TRBV6-1 with TRBJ1-2; the match to TRBD1 covers 9 bases. The CDR3 covers 15 residues. Germline assignment: CDR1 MNHNS and CDR2 SASEGT. J was trimmed by 8 bases and V by 2 bases; bases with no gene match: 9. The CDR3 loop is CASSEIWGQGGGYTF. As DNA, the CDR3 is TGTGCCAGCAGTGAAATCTGGGGACAGGGCGGAGGCTACACCTTC.

The CDR3 nucleotides are TGTGCCAGCAAGTCTCCCAGGGACTCCTACGAGCAGTACTTC. Its protein product is CASKSPRDSYEQYF. The genes are TRBV27 and TRBJ2-7; D perhaps matches TRBD1 (5 bases). V was shortened by 7 bases and J by 0 bases, with 13 bases between the two germline ends. The CDR3 is made up of 14 amino acids. Germline values: CDR1 MNHEY, CDR2 SMNVEV (reference sequence).

The rearrangement uses TRBV30 and TRBJ1-3; 9 bases line up with TRBD1. With 6 bases clipped from V and 2 bases from J, the junction kept 14 bases outside the gene matches. The CDR3 sequence is 17 residues long. CDR1 GTSNPN and CDR2 SVGIG come from the germline V gene (reference sequence). The chain's CDR3 is CACVYRGLLGAGNTIYF. DNA for the CDR3: TGTGCCTGCGTTTACAGGGGGCTTCTTGGTGCTGGAAACACCATATATTTT. The full variable domain, its missing parts supplied by reference TRBV30 and TRBJ1-3, is SQTIHQWPATLVQPVGSPLSLECTVEGTSNPNLYWYRQAAGRGLQLLFYSVGIGQISSEVPQNLSASRPQDRQFILSSKKLLLSDSGFYLCACVYRGLLGAGNTIYFGEGSWLTVV.

The gene calls are TRBV7-9 and TRBJ2-3; no definite D call. This CDR3 is 13 amino acids long. V lost 5 bases to trimming and J lost 5 bases, with 11 bases between them. The germline gives CDR1 SEHNR, CDR2 FQNEAQ (reference sequence). The chain's CDR3 is CASSLLRLDTQYF. Here the CDR3 DNA reads TGTGCCAGCAGCCTCCTCCGACTAGATACGCAGTATTTT.

The V call is TRBV29-1, the J call TRBJ2-3, with TRBD2 matching over 7 bases. The CDR3 extends over 16 amino acids. Trimming cost V 4 bases and J 5 bases; bases outside gene matches: 15. Per germline, CDR1 SQVTM and CDR2 ANQGSEA. CDR3 loop: CSVGGGLLMEEDTQYF. CDR3 DNA: TGCAGCGTTGGCGGGGGACTACTCATGGAGGAAGATACGCAGTATTTT.

The V gene is TRBV28, the J gene TRBJ1-2; D gene ambiguous. Germline V gene sequence: CDR1 MDHEN, CDR2 SYDVKM. The CDR3 has 12 residues. The V gene lost 4 bases and the J gene lost 4 bases, with 7 bases spanning the gap. The chain's CDR3 is CASSSLPYGYTF. The CDR3, as DNA: TGTGCCAGCAGTTCCCTCCCCTATGGCTACACCTTC.

The chain couples TRBV5-1 to TRBJ2-5; D is unclear. This CDR3 spans 14 amino acids. The germline V gene encodes CDR1 SGHRS and CDR2 YFSETQ. Trimming shortened V by 2 bases and J by 3 bases, and 11 bases separated the two germline ends. As DNA, the CDR3 is TGCGCCAGCAGCTTTGAGCGACCCAAAGAGACCCAGTACTTC. Translation gives CASSFERPKETQYF. Full variable domain (missing parts from reference TRBV5-1 and TRBJ2-5): KAGVTQTPRYLIKTRGQQVTLSCSPISGHRSVSWYQQTPGQGLQFLFEYFSETQRNKGNFPGRFSGRQFSNSRSEMNVSTLELGDSALYLCASSFERPKETQYFGPGTRLLVL.

This chain links TRBV10-3 with TRBJ1-2, with D perhaps matching TRBD1 (6 bases). Germline CDR1 and CDR2: ENHRY and SYGVKD. V gave up 0 bases and J gave up 4 bases, with 9 bases separating them. The CDR3 extends over 14 amino acids. The CDR3 sequence: CAISESRGGYGYTF. In DNA, the CDR3 is TGTGCCATCAGTGAGTCGAGGGGGGGCTATGGCTACACCTTC.

The gene calls are TRBV5-1 and TRBJ2-1, with TRBD2 identical over 13 bases. Trimming took 3 bases from V and 10 from J; bases not matched to a gene: 10. Germline CDR1 SGHRS, CDR2 YFSETQ. This CDR3 region has 16 residues. CDR3 nucleotide sequence: TGCGCCAGCAGCTCCCCATCGGGACTAGCGGGAAACGAGCAGTTCTTC. Translating it yields CASSSPSGLAGNEQFF.

The CDR3 DNA sequence: TGTGCCAGCAGTGCAGAACAAAACGGACAACTCTATGGCTACACCTTC. It yields the protein CASSAEQNGQLYGYTF. The gene calls are TRBV2 and TRBJ1-2, with a tentative D call TRBD1 (5 bases). CDR3 length: 16 amino acids. The V end lost 4 bases, the J end lost 4 bases, and 19 bases lay between the germline ends. Per the germline V gene, CDR1 is SNHLY and CDR2 is FYNNEI.